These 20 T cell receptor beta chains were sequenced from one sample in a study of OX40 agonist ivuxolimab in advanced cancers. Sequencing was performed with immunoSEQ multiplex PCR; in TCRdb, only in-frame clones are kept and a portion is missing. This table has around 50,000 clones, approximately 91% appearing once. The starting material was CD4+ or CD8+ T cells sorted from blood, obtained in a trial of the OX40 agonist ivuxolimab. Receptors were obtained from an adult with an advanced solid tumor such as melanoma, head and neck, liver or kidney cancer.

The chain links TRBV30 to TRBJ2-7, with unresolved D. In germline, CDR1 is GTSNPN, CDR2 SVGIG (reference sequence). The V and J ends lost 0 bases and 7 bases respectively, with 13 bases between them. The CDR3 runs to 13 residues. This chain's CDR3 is CAWSVTFKQEQYF. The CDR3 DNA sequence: TGTGCCTGGAGTGTAACATTCAAACAGGAGCAGTACTTC.

The CDR3 nucleotides read TGTGCCAGCAGTGAAGGAGGGACAGGGAGTCAGCCCCAGCATTTT. This encodes CASSEGGTGSQPQHF. The chain carries TRBV2 and TRBJ1-5; 9 positions match TRBD1. CDR1 is SNHLY and CDR2 is FYNNEI in the germline V gene. This CDR3 is 15 amino acids long. V lost 1 base and J lost 6; bases outside the gene matches: 4. The entire variable domain, with the rest obtained from reference TRBV2 and TRBJ1-5, is as follows: EPEVTQTPSHQVTQMGQEVILRCVPISNHLYFYWYRQILGQKVEFLVSFYNNEISEKSEIFDDQFSVERPDGSNFTLKIRSTKLEDSAMYFCASSEGGTGSQPQHFGDGTRLSIL.

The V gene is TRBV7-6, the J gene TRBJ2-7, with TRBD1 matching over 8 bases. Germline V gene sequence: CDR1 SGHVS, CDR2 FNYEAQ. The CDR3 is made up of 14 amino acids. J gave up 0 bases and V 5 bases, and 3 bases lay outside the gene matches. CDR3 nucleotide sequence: TGTGCCAGCAGCCGACAGGGGACCTCCTACGAGCAGTACTTC. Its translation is CASSRQGTSYEQYF.

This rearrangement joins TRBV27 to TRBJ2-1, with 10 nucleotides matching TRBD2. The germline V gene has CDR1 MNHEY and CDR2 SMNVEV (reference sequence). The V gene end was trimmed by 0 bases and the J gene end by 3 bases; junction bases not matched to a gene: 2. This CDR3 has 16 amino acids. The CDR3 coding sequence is TGTGCCAGCAGTTTATCAGCGGGGGGGTTCTACAATGAGCAGTTCTTC. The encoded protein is CASSLSAGGFYNEQFF.

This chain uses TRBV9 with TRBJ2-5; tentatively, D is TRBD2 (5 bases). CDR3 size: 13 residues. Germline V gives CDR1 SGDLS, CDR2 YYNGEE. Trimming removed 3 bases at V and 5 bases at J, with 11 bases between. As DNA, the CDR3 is TGTGCCAGCAGCGACGAGCGGATGGAGACCCAGTACTTC. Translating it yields CASSDERMETQYF.

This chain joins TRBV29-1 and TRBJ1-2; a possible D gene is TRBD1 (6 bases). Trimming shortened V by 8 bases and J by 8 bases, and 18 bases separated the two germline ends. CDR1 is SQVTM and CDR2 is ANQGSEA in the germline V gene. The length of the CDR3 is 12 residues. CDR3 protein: CSRLRAGEGYTF. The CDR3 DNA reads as TGCAGCCGACTACGGGCAGGGGAAGGCTACACCTTC.

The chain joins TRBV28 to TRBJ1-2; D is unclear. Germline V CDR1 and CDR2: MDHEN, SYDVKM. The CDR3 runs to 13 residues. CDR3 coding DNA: TGTGTCACCAGTGGAATTCGCTATTATGGCTACACCTTC. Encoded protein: CVTSGIRYYGYTF.

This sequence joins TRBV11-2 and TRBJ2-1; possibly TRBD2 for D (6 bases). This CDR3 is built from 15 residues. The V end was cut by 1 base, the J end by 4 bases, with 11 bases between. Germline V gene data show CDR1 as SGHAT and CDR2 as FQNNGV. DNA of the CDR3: TGTGCCAGCAGCTTAGTGCGGGGCAGTTACAATGAGCAGTTCTTC. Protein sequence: CASSLVRGSYNEQFF.

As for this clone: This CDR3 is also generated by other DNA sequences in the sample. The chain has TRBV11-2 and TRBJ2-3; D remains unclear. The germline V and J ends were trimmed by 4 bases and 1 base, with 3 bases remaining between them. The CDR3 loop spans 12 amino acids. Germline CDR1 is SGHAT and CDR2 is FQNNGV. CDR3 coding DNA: TGTGCCAGCAGCTCACGCACAGATACGCAGTATTTT. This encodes CASSSRTDTQYF. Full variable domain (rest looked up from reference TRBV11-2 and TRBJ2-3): EAGVAQSPRYKIIEKRQSVAFWCNPISGHATLYWYQQILGQGPKLLIQFQNNGVVDDSQLPKDRFSAERLKGVDSTLKIQPAKLEDSAVYLCASSSRTDTQYFGPGTRLTVL.

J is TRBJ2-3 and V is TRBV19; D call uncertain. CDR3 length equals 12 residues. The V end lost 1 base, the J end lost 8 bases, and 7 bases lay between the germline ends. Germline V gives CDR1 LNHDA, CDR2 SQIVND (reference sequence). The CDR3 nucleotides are TGTGCCAGTAGTATAGGCTTTGGTACGCAGTATTTT. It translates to CASSIGFGTQYF.

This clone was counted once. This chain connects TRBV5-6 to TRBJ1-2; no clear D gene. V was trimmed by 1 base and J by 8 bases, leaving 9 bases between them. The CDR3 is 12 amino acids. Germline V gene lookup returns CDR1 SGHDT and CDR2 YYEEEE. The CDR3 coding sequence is TGTGCCAGCAGCTTGCGGACGCCCGGCTACACCTTC. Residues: CASSLRTPGYTF.

The CDR3 sequence is CASWGSGTAGNTIYF. CDR3 DNA: TGTGCCAGCTGGGGCTCCGGGACAGCTGGAAACACCATATATTTT. The rearrangement uses TRBV6-6 and TRBJ1-3; 7 nucleotides align to TRBD1. The junction had 9 bases not matched to a gene; V was cut back by 8 bases and J by 2 bases. The CDR3 is made up of 15 amino acids. Germline V CDR1 and CDR2: MNHNY, SVGAGI (reference sequence).

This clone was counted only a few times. The CDR3 loop reads CASSGEFGPPNYGYTF. Written as DNA, the CDR3 is TGTGCCAGCAGCGGAGAGTTCGGGCCTCCTAACTATGGCTACACCTTC. The gene calls are TRBV9 and TRBJ1-2; the D is unclear. The CDR3 has 16 residues. With 3 bases removed from V and 0 bases from J, the gap between germline ends came to 15 bases. Germline CDR1 and CDR2: SGDLS and YYNGEE. The complete variable domain, with remaining parts taken from reference TRBV9 and TRBJ1-2, reads DSGVTQTPKHLITATGQRVTLRCSPRSGDLSVYWYQQSLDQGLQFLIQYYNGEERAKGNILERFSAQQFPDLHSELNLSSLELGDSALYFCASSGEFGPPNYGYTFGSGTRLTVV.

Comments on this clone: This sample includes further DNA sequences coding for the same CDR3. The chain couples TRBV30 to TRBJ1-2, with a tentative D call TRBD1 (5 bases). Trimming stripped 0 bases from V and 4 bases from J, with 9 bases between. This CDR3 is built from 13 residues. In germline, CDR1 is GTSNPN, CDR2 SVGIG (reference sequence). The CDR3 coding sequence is TGTGCCTGGAGTGTCTTGGGGGGCTATGGCTACACCTTC. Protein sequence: CAWSVLGGYGYTF.

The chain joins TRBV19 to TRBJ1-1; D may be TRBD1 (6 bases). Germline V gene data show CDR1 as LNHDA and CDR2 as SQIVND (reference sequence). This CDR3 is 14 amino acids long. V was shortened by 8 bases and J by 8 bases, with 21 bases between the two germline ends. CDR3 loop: CASSSTGYRAEAFF. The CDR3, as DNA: TGTGCCAGTTCTAGTACGGGTTACAGGGCCGAAGCTTTCTTT.

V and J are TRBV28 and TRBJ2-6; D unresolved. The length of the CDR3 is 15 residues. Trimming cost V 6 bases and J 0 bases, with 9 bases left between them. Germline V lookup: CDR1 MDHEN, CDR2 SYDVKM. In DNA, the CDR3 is TGTGCCAGCAGCCGTACTCACTCTGGGGCCAACGTCCTGACTTTC. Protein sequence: CASSRTHSGANVLTF.

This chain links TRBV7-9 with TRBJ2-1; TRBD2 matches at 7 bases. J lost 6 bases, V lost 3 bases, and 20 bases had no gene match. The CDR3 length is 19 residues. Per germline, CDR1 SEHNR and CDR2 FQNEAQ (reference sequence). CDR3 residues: CASSLYRSGAGPAINEQFF. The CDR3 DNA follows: TGTGCCAGCAGCTTGTACAGGTCGGGAGCGGGACCCGCCATCAATGAGCAGTTCTTC. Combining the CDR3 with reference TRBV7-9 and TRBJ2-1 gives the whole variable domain DTGVSQNPRHKITKRGQNVTFRCDPISEHNRLYWYRQTLGQGPEFLTYFQNEAQLEKSRLLSDRFSAERPKGSFSTLEIQRTEQGDSAMYLCASSLYRSGAGPAINEQFFGPGTRLTVL.

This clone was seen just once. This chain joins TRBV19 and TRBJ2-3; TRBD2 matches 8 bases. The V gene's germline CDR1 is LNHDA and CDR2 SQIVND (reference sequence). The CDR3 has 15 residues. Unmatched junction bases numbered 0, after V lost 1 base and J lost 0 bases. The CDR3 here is CASSIASGSTDTQYF. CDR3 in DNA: TGTGCCAGTAGTATAGCTAGCGGGAGCACAGATACGCAGTATTTT. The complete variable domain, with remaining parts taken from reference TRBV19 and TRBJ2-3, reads DGGITQSPKYLFRKEGQNVTLSCEQNLNHDAMYWYRQDPGQGLRLIYYSQIVNDFQKGDIAEGYSVSREKKESFPLTVTSAQKNPTAFYLCASSIASGSTDTQYFGPGTRLTVL.

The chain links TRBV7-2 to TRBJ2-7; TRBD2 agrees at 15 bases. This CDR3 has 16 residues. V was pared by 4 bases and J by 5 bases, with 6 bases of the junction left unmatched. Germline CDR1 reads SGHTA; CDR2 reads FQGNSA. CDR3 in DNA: TGTGCCAGCAGCTCCGGGACTAGCGGGAGGATTCACGAGCAGTACTTC. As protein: CASSSGTSGRIHEQYF. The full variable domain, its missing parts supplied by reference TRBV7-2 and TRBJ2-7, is GAGVSQSPSNKVTEKGKDVELRCDPISGHTALYWYRQSLGQGLEFLIYFQGNSAPDKSGLPSDRFSAERTGGSVSTLTIQRTQQEDSAVYLCASSSGTSGRIHEQYFGPGTRLTVT.

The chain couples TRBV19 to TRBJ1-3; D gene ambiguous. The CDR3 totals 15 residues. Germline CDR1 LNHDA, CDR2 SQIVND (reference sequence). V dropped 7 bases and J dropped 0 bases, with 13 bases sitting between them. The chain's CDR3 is CASKVGDSSGNTIYF. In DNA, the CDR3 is TGTGCCAGTAAGGTTGGAGACTCCTCTGGAAACACCATATATTTT.